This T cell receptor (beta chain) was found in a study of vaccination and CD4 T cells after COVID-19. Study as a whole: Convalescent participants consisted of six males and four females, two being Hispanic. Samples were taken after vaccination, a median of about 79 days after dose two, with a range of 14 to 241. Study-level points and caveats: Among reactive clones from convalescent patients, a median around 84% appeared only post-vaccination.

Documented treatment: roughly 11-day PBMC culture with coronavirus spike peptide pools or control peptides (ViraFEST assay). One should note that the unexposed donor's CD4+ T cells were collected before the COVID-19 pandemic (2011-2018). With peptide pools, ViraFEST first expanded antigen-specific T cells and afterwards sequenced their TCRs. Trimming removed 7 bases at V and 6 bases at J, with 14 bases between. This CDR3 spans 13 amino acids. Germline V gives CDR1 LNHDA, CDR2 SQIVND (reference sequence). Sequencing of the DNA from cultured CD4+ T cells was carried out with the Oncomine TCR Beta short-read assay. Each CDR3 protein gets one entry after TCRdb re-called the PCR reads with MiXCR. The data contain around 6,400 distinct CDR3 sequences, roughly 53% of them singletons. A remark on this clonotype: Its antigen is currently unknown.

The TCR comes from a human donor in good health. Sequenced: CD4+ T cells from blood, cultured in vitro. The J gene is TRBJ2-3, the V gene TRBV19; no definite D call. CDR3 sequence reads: CASKVQLGDTQYF. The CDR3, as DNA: TGTGCCAGTAAGGTACAGCTTGGGGATACGCAGTATTTT.